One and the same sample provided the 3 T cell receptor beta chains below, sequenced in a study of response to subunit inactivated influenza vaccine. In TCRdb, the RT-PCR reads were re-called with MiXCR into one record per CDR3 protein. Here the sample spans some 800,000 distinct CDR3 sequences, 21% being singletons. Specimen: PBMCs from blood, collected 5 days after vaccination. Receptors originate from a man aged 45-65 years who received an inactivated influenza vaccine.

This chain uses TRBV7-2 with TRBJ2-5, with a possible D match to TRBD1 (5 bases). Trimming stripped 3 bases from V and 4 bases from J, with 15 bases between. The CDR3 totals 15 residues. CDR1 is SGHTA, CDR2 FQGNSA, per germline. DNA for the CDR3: TGTGCCAGCAGCTTGAGAATCAGGGCTGGAGAGACCCAGTACTTC. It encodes CASSLRIRAGETQYF.

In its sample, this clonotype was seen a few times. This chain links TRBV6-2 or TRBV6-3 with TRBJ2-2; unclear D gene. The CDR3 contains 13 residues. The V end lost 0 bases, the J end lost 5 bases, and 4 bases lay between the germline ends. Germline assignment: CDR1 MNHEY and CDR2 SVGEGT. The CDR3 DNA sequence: TGTGCCAGCAGTTACTCGTTAACCGGGGAGCTGTTTTTT. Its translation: CASSYSLTGELFF.

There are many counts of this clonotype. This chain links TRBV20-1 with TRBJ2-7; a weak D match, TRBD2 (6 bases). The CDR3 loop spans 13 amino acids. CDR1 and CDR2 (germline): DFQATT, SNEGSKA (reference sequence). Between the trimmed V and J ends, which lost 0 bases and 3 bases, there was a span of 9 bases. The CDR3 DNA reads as TGCAGTGCTAGAGACCCGACTAGCTACGAGCAGTACTTC. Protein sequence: CSARDPTSYEQYF.